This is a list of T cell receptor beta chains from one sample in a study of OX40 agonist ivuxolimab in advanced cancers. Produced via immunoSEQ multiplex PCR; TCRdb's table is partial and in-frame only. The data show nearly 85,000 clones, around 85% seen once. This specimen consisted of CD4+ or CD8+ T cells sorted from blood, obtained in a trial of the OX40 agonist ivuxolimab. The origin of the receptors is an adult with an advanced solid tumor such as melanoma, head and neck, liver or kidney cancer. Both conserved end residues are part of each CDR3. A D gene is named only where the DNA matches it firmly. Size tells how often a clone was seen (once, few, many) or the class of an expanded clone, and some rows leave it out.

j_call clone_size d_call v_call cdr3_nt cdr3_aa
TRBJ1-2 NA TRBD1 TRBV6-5 TGTGCCAGCAGTACCCTGGACAGGGTCTATGGCTACACCTTC CASSTLDRVYGYTF
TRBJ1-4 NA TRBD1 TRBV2 TGTGCCAGCAGTCGGGACAGACCGAATGAAAAACTGTTTTTT CASSRDRPNEKLFF
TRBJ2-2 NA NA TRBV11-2 TGTGCCAGCTCGAAGGGCAGTTTAAACACCGGGGAGCTGTTTTTT CASSKGSLNTGELFF
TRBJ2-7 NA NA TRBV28 TGTGCCAGCAGTTTATCCGGTCCAGGAGACGAGCAGTACTTC CASSLSGPGDEQYF
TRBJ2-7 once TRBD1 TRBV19 TGTGCCAGTAGTATTACAGGGGGCGAGCAGTACTTC CASSITGGEQYF
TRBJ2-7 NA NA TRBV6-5 TGTGCCAGCAGTTACTGGGGATACGAGCAGTACTTC CASSYWGYEQYF
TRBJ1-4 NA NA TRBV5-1 TGCGCCAGCGGGTTGATCAATGAAAAACTGTTTTTT CASGLINEKLFF
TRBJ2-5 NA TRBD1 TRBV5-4 TGTGCCAGCAGCTTAGGATCCGGGACAGGGGAGACCCAGTACTTC CASSLGSGTGETQYF
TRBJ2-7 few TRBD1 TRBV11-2 TGTGCCAGCAGCTCCCTAAGGACAGGGCCGAACGAGCAGTACTTC CASSSLRTGPNEQYF
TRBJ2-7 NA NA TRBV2 TGTGCCAGCAGTGGCCAGGGTCTCTACGAGCAGTACTTC CASSGQGLYEQYF
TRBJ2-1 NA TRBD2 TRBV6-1 TGTGCCAGCAGTGAAGCGGGACTAGAGGGTAATGAGCAGTTCTTC CASSEAGLEGNEQFF
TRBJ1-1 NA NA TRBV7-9 TGTGCCAGCAGCCTCGACAGGAACACTGAAGCTTTCTTT CASSLDRNTEAFF
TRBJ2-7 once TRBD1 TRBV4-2 TGTGCCAGCAGCCAGGCTATCCGGGACAGGGCCCCTCACGAGCAGTACTTC CASSQAIRDRAPHEQYF
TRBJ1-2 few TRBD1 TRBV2 TGTGCCAGCAATCCACGGACAGGGGGAGGCTACACCTTC CASNPRTGGGYTF
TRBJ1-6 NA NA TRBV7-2 TGTGCCAGCAGCTTATGGGGGGGCGCAAATAATTCACCCCTCCACTTT CASSLWGGANNSPLHF
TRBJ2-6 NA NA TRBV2 TGTGCCAGCAGGAGGGAGGTTGGGGCCAACGTCCTGACTTTC CASRREVGANVLTF
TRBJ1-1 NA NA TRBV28 TGTGCCAGCACACCAACGGGGGGGGCGACCCATGAAGCTTTCTTT CASTPTGGATHEAFF
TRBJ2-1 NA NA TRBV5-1 TGCGCCAGCTCTTATGACCGAAACAATGAGCAGTTCTTC CASSYDRNNEQFF
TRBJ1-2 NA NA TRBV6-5 TGTGCCAGCAGTTACTCGAAGGATCCATACTCTGGTGGCTACACCTTC CASSYSKDPYSGGYTF
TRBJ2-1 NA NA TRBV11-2 TGTGCCAGCAGCCAGGGGCCCGGCAGGAGCTACAATGAGCAGTTCTTC CASSQGPGRSYNEQFF
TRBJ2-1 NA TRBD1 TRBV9 TGTGCCAGCAGCGTAGGGGCGACAGGGCGCTACAATGAGCAGTTCTTC CASSVGATGRYNEQFF
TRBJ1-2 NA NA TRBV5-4 TGTGCCAGCAGCTGGGACGCCCTATATGGCTACACCTTC CASSWDALYGYTF
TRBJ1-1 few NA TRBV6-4 TGTGCCAGCAGTGAACACGCAGGGGCGGTCACTGAAGCTTTCTTT CASSEHAGAVTEAFF
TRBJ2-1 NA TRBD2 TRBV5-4 TGTGCCAGCAGCTCTCTCCCGACTAGCGGGGGGGCATTCAATGAGCAGTTCTTC CASSSLPTSGGAFNEQFF